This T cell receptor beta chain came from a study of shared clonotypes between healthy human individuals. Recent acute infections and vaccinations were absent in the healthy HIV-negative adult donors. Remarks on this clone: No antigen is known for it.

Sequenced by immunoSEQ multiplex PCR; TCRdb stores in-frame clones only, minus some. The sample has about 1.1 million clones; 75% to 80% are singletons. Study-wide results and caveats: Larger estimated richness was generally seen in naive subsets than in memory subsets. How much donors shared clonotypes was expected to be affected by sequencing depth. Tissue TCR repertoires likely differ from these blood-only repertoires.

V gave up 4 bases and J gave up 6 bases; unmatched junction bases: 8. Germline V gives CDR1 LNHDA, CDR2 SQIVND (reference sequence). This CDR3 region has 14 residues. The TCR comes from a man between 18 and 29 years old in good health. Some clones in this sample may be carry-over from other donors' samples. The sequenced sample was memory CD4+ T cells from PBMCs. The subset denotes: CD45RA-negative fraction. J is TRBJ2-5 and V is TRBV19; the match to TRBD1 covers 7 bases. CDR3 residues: CASSNSGGRKTQYF. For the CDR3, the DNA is TGTGCCAGTAGTAATTCAGGGGGTCGAAAGACCCAGTACTTC.